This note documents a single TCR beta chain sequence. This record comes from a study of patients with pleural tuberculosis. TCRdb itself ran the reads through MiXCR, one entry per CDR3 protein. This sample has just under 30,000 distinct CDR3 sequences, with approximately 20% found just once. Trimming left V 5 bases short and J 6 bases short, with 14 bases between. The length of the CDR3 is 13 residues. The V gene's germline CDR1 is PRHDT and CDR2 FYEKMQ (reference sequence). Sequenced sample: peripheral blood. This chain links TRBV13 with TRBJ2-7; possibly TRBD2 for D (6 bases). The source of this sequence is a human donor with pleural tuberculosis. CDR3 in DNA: TGTGCCAGCAGCCCCGGGACTGTGATCGAGCAGTACTTC. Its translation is CASSPGTVIEQYF.